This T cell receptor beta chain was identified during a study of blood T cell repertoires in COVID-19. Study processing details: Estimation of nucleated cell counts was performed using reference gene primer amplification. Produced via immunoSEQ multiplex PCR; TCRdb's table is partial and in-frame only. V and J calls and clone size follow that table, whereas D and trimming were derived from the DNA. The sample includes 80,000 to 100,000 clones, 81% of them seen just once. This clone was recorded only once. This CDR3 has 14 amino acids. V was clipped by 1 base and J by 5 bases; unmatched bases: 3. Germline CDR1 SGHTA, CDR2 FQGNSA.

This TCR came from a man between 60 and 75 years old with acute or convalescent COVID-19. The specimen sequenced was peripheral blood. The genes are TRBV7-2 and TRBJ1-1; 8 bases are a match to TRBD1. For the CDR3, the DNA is TGTGCCAGCAGCTTAGGGACAGGGAAAACTGAAGCTTTCTTT. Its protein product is CASSLGTGKTEAFF. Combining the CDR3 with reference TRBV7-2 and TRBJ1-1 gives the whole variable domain GAGVSQSPSNKVTEKGKDVELRCDPISGHTALYWYRQSLGQGLEFLIYFQGNSAPDKSGLPSDRFSAERTGGSVSTLTIQRTQQEDSAVYLCASSLGTGKTEAFFGQGTRLTVV.